Below, 16 T cell receptor beta chains from the same sample are listed, as sequenced in a study of cytomegalovirus exposure and HLA in healthy donors. The PCR made use of 60 Vbeta and 13 Jbeta primers. Libraries were prepared by immunoSEQ multiplex PCR; TCRdb keeps only in-frame clonotypes and omits some of them. Recorded for this sample: about 210,000 clones. Sequenced material: PBMCs. The receptor source for this set is a woman aged 25 to 39 in good health and CMV-seropositive.

The chain couples TRBV19 to TRBJ1-5, with D unresolved. Germline lookup yields CDR1 LNHDA and CDR2 SQIVND (reference sequence). V gave up 5 bases and J gave up 0 bases, with 14 bases separating them. The CDR3 runs 16 residues. CDR3 residues: CASSVADGLSNQPQHF. CDR3 in DNA: TGTGCCAGTAGTGTGGCGGACGGACTTAGCAATCAGCCCCAGCATTTT.

The rearrangement uses TRBV15 and TRBJ2-2; a possible D gene is TRBD2 (5 bases). The V gene lost 6 bases and the J gene lost 3 bases, with 8 bases spanning the gap. Germline lookup yields CDR1 LNHNV and CDR2 YYDKDF (reference sequence). The CDR3 sequence is 13 residues long. CDR3 protein: CATRGLYTGELFF. For the CDR3, the DNA is TGTGCCACCAGAGGACTCTACACCGGGGAGCTGTTTTTT.

The chain employs TRBV7-9 and TRBJ2-4, with 9 bases identical to TRBD1. This CDR3 is 15 amino acids long. With V trimmed by 4 bases and J by 5 bases, 6 bases remained unmatched. CDR1 and CDR2 from the germline V gene are SEHNR and FQNEAQ (reference sequence). CDR3 in DNA: TGTGCCAGCAGCTCTGACCGGACAGGGGAAAACATTCAGTACTTC. Residues: CASSSDRTGENIQYF.

The J gene is TRBJ1-1, the V gene TRBV6-1; TRBD1 matches 11 bases. Germline CDR1 reads MNHNS; CDR2 reads SASEGT. The CDR3 runs 20 residues. Trimming removed 3 bases from V and 4 bases from J; junction bases left unmatched: 19. CDR3 DNA sequence: TGTGCCAGCAGTGATCGGAAAGGGACAGGGGGATTAAGTAGGGGCACTGAAGCTTTCTTT. Translation gives CASSDRKGTGGLSRGTEAFF.

This chain links TRBV4-1 with TRBJ2-2, with D perhaps TRBD1 (5 bases). Germline lookup yields CDR1 MGHRA and CDR2 YSYEKL. V was pared by 2 bases and J by 5 bases, with 15 bases between. The CDR3 has 16 residues. CDR3 protein: CASSQQGGLGTGELFF. In DNA, the CDR3 is TGCGCCAGCAGCCAACAGGGTGGGCTAGGGACCGGGGAGCTGTTTTTT.

V gene TRBV5-1 combines with J gene TRBJ2-3; 11 bases line up with TRBD2. Trimming took 2 bases from V and 2 from J; bases not matched to a gene: 4. Germline CDR1 and CDR2: SGHRS and YFSETQ. The CDR3 loop spans 16 amino acids. The CDR3 loop reads CASSLLAGEATDTQYF. CDR3 coding DNA: TGCGCCAGCAGCTTACTAGCGGGGGAAGCCACAGATACGCAGTATTTT.

The gene calls are TRBV11-3 and TRBJ2-7, with D maybe TRBD2 (5 bases). V lost 0 bases and J 3 bases, leaving 12 bases between the germline ends. The CDR3 has 15 residues. The germline V gene encodes CDR1 SGHNT and CDR2 YENEEA. The CDR3 nucleotides are TGTGCCAGCAGCTTAGAAGCGACGGGGTACTACGAGCAGTACTTC. Translated, it gives CASSLEATGYYEQYF.

This chain uses TRBV6-4 with TRBJ2-1; maybe TRBD1 (6 bases). Germline V lookup: CDR1 MRHNA, CDR2 SNTAGT. The CDR3 is 14 amino acids. Trimming took off 8 bases at V and 0 bases at J, with 11 bases between the two ends. CDR3 residues: CASGTGNSYNEQFF. DNA of the CDR3: TGTGCCAGCGGCACAGGGAACTCCTACAATGAGCAGTTCTTC.

This rearrangement joins TRBV5-1 to TRBJ1-1; tentatively, D is TRBD1 (6 bases). V was trimmed by 4 bases and J by 3 bases, leaving 16 bases between them. This CDR3 has 15 amino acids. Germline lookup yields CDR1 SGHRS and CDR2 YFSETQ. This CDR3 is CASSMIIGGDTEAFF. The CDR3 DNA reads as TGCGCCAGCAGCATGATAATAGGGGGGGACACTGAAGCTTTCTTT.

This chain connects TRBV10-1 to TRBJ2-1; 12 nucleotides align to TRBD2. The germline gives CDR1 WNHNN, CDR2 SYGVQD (reference sequence). V lost 5 bases and J lost 2; bases outside the gene matches: 4. CDR3 length equals 16 residues. In DNA, the CDR3 is TGCGCCAGCAGTCACAGACTAGCGGGAGCCTACAATGAGCAGTTCTTC. The encoded protein is CASSHRLAGAYNEQFF.

J is TRBJ1-2 and V is TRBV5-8, with D uncertain. The CDR3 extends over 13 amino acids. Deletions cut 2 bases from V and 4 bases from J, with 9 bases between. The V gene's germline CDR1 is SGHTS and CDR2 YDEGEE. The CDR3 coding sequence is TGTGCCAGCAGCTTCTACGGTTCCTATGGCTACACCTTC. Protein product: CASSFYGSYGYTF. Full variable domain (outside the CDR3, taken from reference TRBV5-8 and TRBJ1-2): EAGVTQSPTHLIKTRGQQATLRCSPISGHTSVYWYQQALGLGLQFLLWYDEGEERNRGNFPPRFSGRQFPNYSSELNVNALELEDSALYLCASSFYGSYGYTFGSGTRLTVV.

The genes are TRBV27 and TRBJ1-3; D is undetermined. Trimming left V 0 bases short and J 0 bases short, with 9 bases between. Germline V lookup: CDR1 MNHEY, CDR2 SMNVEV (reference sequence). There are 16 residues in the CDR3. CDR3 in DNA: TGTGCCAGCAGTTTATCTCCGGGAGTCTCTGGAAACACCATATATTTT. Residues: CASSLSPGVSGNTIYF.

The V gene is TRBV20-1, the J gene TRBJ1-1; D remains unclear. The CDR3 sequence is 9 residues long. Germline V gives CDR1 DFQATT, CDR2 SNEGSKA (reference sequence). The V end lost 7 bases, the J end lost 9 bases, and 9 bases lay between the germline ends. This chain's CDR3 is CSDRLKAFF. The CDR3 DNA sequence: TGCAGTGATCGTCTTAAAGCTTTCTTT.

The chain combines TRBV30 with TRBJ2-7; TRBD2 matches at 14 bases. V gave up 7 bases and J gave up 0 bases; unmatched junction bases: 11. Germline V CDR1 and CDR2: GTSNPN, SVGIG (reference sequence). The length of the CDR3 is 17 residues. CDR3 coding DNA: TGTGCCTTCCTAGGGACTAGCGGGAGTGGGAGCTCCTACGAGCAGTACTTC. Translating gives CAFLGTSGSGSSYEQYF.

The rearrangement links TRBV5-6 to TRBJ1-4; D is ambiguous. The CDR3 contains 14 residues. V was cut by 4 bases and J by 6 bases, with 13 bases left in between. Germline V CDR1 and CDR2: SGHDT, YYEEEE. The CDR3 bases are TGTGCCAGCAGCACGGGTCGGGGAGATGAAAAACTGTTTTTT. Translation gives CASSTGRGDEKLFF.

The chain couples TRBV27 to TRBJ2-1, with TRBD1 identical over 8 bases. Trimming removed 6 bases from V and 2 bases from J; junction bases left unmatched: 6. The CDR3 spans 15 residues. CDR1 and CDR2 from the germline V gene are MNHEY and SMNVEV (reference sequence). The DNA of the CDR3 is TGTGCCAGCAGCCTTCCAGGGGGCGCCTACAATGAGCAGTTCTTC. It is translated as CASSLPGGAYNEQFF.